The rows below give T cell receptor beta chains drawn from one sample of a study of cytomegalovirus exposure and HLA in healthy donors. TCRdb's copy holds only in-frame clones and misses some; the assay was immunoSEQ multiplex PCR. There are about 190,000 clones in the sample, with over 0.75% held by the top ten. The sequenced sample consisted of PBMCs. These receptors were taken from a woman aged 25 to 39 in good health and CMV-seropositive. CDR3s include the opening cysteine and the closing phenylalanine or tryptophan. Each record gives: D gene, V gene, J gene, CDR3 DNA, CDR3 protein. A D gene is named only where the DNA matches it firmly.

>TRBD1|TRBV19|TRBJ1-5
TGTGCCAGTATGGGACAGGGGTATCAGCCCCAGCATTTT
CASMGQGYQPQHF
>TRBD1|TRBV2|TRBJ2-7
TGTGCCAGCAGCGAGACAGGGGTCGAGCAGTACTTC
CASSETGVEQYF
>TRBD2|TRBV4-3|TRBJ2-2
TGCGCCAGCAGCCAATATGCGGGAGCCACCGGGGAGCTGTTTTTT
CASSQYAGATGELFF
>-|TRBV5-8|TRBJ1-5
TGTGCCAGCAGCTTAGGGCAGGCTGCGGGGCAGCCCCAGCATTTT
CASSLGQAAGQPQHF
>-|TRBV5-6|TRBJ2-1
TGTGCCAGCAGCCCAGCGACTGGCCCCTACAATGAGCAGTTCTTC
CASSPATGPYNEQFF
>-|TRBV10-1|TRBJ1-5
TGCGCCAGCAGTGATTATCATCAGCCCCAGCATTTT
CASSDYHQPQHF
>TRBD1|TRBV5-1|TRBJ2-6
TGCGCCAGCACCTCGGGACAGGGCGTCCCTGGGGCCAACGTCCTGACTTTC
CASTSGQGVPGANVLTF
>-|TRBV27|TRBJ1-5
TGTGCCAGCAGTTTATCGGGAGGGGGCAATCAGCCCCAGCATTTT
CASSLSGGGNQPQHF
>TRBD2|TRBV5-1|TRBJ2-7
TGTGCCAGCAGCTCGGCGGGAGCTTCTTACGAGCAGTACTTC
CASSSAGASYEQYF
>TRBD2|TRBV7-6|TRBJ2-1
TGTGCCAGCACCAAAAGGGGGACTAGCGGGGGAAACAATGAGCAGTTCTTC
CASTKRGTSGGNNEQFF
>TRBD1|TRBV25-1|TRBJ1-1
TGTGCCAGCAGTGAAGGGACAGGGGGCACCCAACCTGAAGCTTTCTTT
CASSEGTGGTQPEAFF
>TRBD2|TRBV7-2|TRBJ2-7
TGTGCCAGCACCATTCTACTAGCGGGAGGGTACGAGCAGTACTTC
CASTILLAGGYEQYF
>-|TRBV10-3|TRBJ2-3
TGTGCCATCAGCCCCGGCGGTTTCCCAGATACGCAGTATTTT
CAISPGGFPDTQYF
>-|TRBV18|TRBJ2-5
TGTGCCAGCTCACCACCGGTCCGGTCAGAGACCCAGTACTTC
CASSPPVRSETQYF
>-|TRBV27|TRBJ2-5
TGTGCCAGCAGTTTGGGAGGGGGAAAATTCCAAGAGACCCAGTACTTC
CASSLGGGKFQETQYF
>TRBD1|TRBV7-2|TRBJ1-5
TGTGCCAGCAGCTTAGAGAGAGGGACAGTCGATTATAGCAATCAGCCCCAGCATTTT
CASSLERGTVDYSNQPQHF
>-|TRBV25-1|TRBJ2-1
TGTGCCAGCAGTGAATATATCCCCACGGGGGTAAATCTCAATGAGCAGTTCTTC
CASSEYIPTGVNLNEQFF
>TRBD2|TRBV4-1|TRBJ2-1
TGCGCCAGCAGCAGCCGTAGCGGGGGCCCCTCCTACAATGAGCAGTTCTTC
CASSSRSGGPSYNEQFF
>TRBD1|TRBV19|TRBJ2-2
TGTGCCAGTAGTATCGACAGGGGGTATACCGGGGAGCTGTTTTTT
CASSIDRGYTGELFF
>-|TRBV9|TRBJ2-3
TGTGCCAGCAGCGTTGGGACTAGCACAGATACGCAGTATTTT
CASSVGTSTDTQYF
>-|TRBV5-1|TRBJ2-3
TGCGCCAGTAGGGGAAGGGCTAGCGCCGCAGATACGCAGTATTTT
CASRGRASAADTQYF